A single sample is the source of the 18 T cell receptor beta chains below, sequenced in a study of T cell responses to AZD1222 COVID-19 vaccine. Data came from immunoSEQ multiplex PCR; TCRdb stores just in-frame clones and leaves some out. The sample has a few hundred thousand clones; approximately 95% are singletons. This specimen was peripheral blood, taken on day 0 of AZD1222 vaccination. The receptors originated from an adult in good health.

This clone has just one count. This chain uses TRBV4-3 with TRBJ2-7; TRBD2 matches 10 bases. Germline loops: CDR1 LGHNA, CDR2 YSLEER. The J segment lost 3 bases and the V segment lost 6 bases, leaving 5 bases of the junction unmatched. CDR3 length equals 14 residues. CDR3 residues: CASSPGTSVYEQYF. The CDR3 region has the DNA TGCGCCAGCAGTCCCGGGACTAGCGTCTACGAGCAGTACTTC.

CDR3 bases: TGTGCCAGCAGCGTTCGAAGCTACACCGGGGAGCTGTTTTTT. Protein product: CASSVRSYTGELFF. The chain is built from TRBV9 and TRBJ2-2; D is unclear. This CDR3 has 14 residues. Trimming left V 2 bases short and J 3 bases short, with 8 bases between. Germline loops: CDR1 SGDLS, CDR2 YYNGEE.

The chain combines TRBV6-5 with TRBJ2-7, with 7 bases aligning to TRBD2. CDR1 and CDR2 from the germline V gene are MNHEY and SVGAGI. Unmatched junction bases numbered 10, after V lost 8 bases and J lost 3 bases. This CDR3 has 14 amino acids. The CDR3, as DNA: TGTGCCAGCGGCCGGGGCGGGAGTATCTACGAGCAGTACTTC. It translates to CASGRGGSIYEQYF.

CDR3 nucleotides: TGTGCCAGCAGCCCCCGTGGAGGGGGCACCTCTGGGGCCAACGTCCTGACTTTC. Translated, it gives CASSPRGGGTSGANVLTF. The chain uses TRBV3-1 (or the pseudogene TRBV3-2) and TRBJ2-6, with a tentative D call TRBD1 (7 bases). The V gene lost 4 bases and the J gene lost 0 bases, with 16 bases spanning the gap. Germline values: CDR1 LGHDT, CDR2 YNNKEL (reference sequence). This CDR3 has 18 residues.

The CDR3 DNA follows: TGTGCCAGCAGCTTAGATCCCTGGTGGGGCTACGAGCAGTACTTC. Its protein product is CASSLDPWWGYEQYF. The genes are TRBV11-3 and TRBJ2-7, with D unclear. The CDR3 is made up of 15 amino acids. Per the germline V gene, CDR1 is SGHNT and CDR2 is YENEEA. With 0 bases removed from V and 3 bases from J, the gap between germline ends came to 12 bases.

This chain joins TRBV3-1 (or the pseudogene TRBV3-2) and TRBJ2-3; D is unresolved. CDR3 length: 13 amino acids. V gave up 0 bases and J gave up 3 bases, with 4 bases separating them. CDR1 is LGHDT and CDR2 is YNNKEL in the germline V gene (reference sequence). The CDR3 here is CASSQDWTDTQYF. The CDR3 region has the DNA TGTGCCAGCAGCCAAGACTGGACAGATACGCAGTATTTT.

This rearrangement joins TRBV2 to TRBJ2-2, with 11 bases lining up with TRBD2. J gave up 6 bases and V 7 bases, and 10 bases lay outside the gene matches. CDR1 is SNHLY and CDR2 is FYNNEI in the germline V gene. CDR3 length: 16 amino acids. The CDR3, as DNA: TGTGCCAGCACTATAGGCACTAGCGGGGGTGCCGGGGAGCTGTTTTTT. This encodes CASTIGTSGGAGELFF.

The table lists this clone with a count of one. V is TRBV7-6 and J is TRBJ2-7; TRBD1 is a possible D gene (5 bases). The CDR3 spans 15 residues. The germline gives CDR1 SGHVS, CDR2 FNYEAQ. Trimming shortened V by 6 bases and J by 2 bases, and 17 bases separated the two germline ends. The CDR3 bases are TGTGCCAGCAGTTACAGGCCGGGCCTAACCTACGAGCAGTACTTC. It is translated as CASSYRPGLTYEQYF. Full variable domain (outside the CDR3, taken from reference TRBV7-6 and TRBJ2-7): GAGVSQSPRYKVTKRGQDVALRCDPISGHVSLYWYRQALGQGPEFLTYFNYEAQQDKSGLPNDRFSAERPEGSISTLTIQRTEQRDSAMYRCASSYRPGLTYEQYFGPGTRLTVT.

This clone came up once. The chain couples TRBV28 to TRBJ2-7; D ambiguous. The V end lost 5 bases, the J end lost 4 bases, and 9 bases lay between the germline ends. Germline CDR1 is MDHEN and CDR2 is SYDVKM. This CDR3 has 12 amino acids. The CDR3 coding sequence is TGTGCCAGCAGTCTCCTCCGTTACGAGCAGTACTTC. It translates to CASSLLRYEQYF.

This clone was seen a single time. The V call is TRBV28, the J call TRBJ2-3; either TRBD1 or TRBD2 may fit D (5 bases each). Germline CDR1 and CDR2: MDHEN and SYDVKM. This CDR3 is built from 13 residues. The V and J ends lost 5 bases and 0 bases respectively, with 6 bases between them. This chain's CDR3 is CASSGDSTDTQYF. The CDR3 DNA is TGTGCCAGCAGTGGGGACAGCACAGATACGCAGTATTTT.

The rearrangement links TRBV27 to TRBJ2-7, with 9 bases aligning to TRBD1. The junction had 9 bases not matched to a gene; V was cut back by 6 bases and J by 3 bases. The length of the CDR3 is 15 residues. Germline V gene lookup returns CDR1 MNHEY and CDR2 SMNVEV (reference sequence). DNA for the CDR3: TGTGCCAGCAGCCCTTTGGGACAGGGATTCTACGAGCAGTACTTC. It specifies CASSPLGQGFYEQYF.

Here the CDR3 reads CASSFQGAEQYF. The CDR3 nucleotides are TGTGCCAGCAGCTTCCAGGGGGCCGAGCAGTACTTC. The chain is built from TRBV7-2 and TRBJ2-7; 8 bases are shared with TRBD1. The length of the CDR3 is 12 residues. CDR1 is SGHTA and CDR2 is FQGNSA in the germline V gene. J was trimmed by 6 bases and V by 3 bases; bases with no gene match: 1.

Only one count was recorded for this clone. The V gene is TRBV6-2 or TRBV6-3, the J gene TRBJ2-3, with D perhaps assigned TRBD1 or TRBD2 (5 bases each). The CDR3 covers 14 residues. Trimming stripped 5 bases from V and 0 bases from J, with 9 bases between. Germline CDR1 is MNHEY and CDR2 is SVGEGT. This chain's CDR3 is CASSTGTSTDTQYF. Written as DNA, the CDR3 is TGTGCCAGCAGTACCGGGACCAGCACAGATACGCAGTATTTT.

The V and J genes are TRBV27 and TRBJ1-5; D is undetermined. From germline, CDR1 is MNHEY and CDR2 SMNVEV (reference sequence). The CDR3 spans 16 residues. V lost 8 bases and J lost 0, with 17 bases in between. DNA for the CDR3: TGTGCCAGCGGCCTGGGAAATGCCTATAGCAATCAGCCCCAGCATTTT. Its translation is CASGLGNAYSNQPQHF.

The J gene is TRBJ2-1, the V gene TRBV7-2, with 7 bases lining up with TRBD2. CDR3 length: 14 amino acids. With 3 bases clipped from V and 7 bases from J, the junction kept 6 bases outside the gene matches. Germline CDR1 is SGHTA and CDR2 is FQGNSA. The CDR3 DNA reads as TGTGCCAGCAGCTTTCAGCGGGGAGCGAATGAGCAGTTCTTC. Protein product: CASSFQRGANEQFF.

V usage is TRBV3-1 (or the pseudogene TRBV3-2) and J usage is TRBJ1-2; 7 bases map to TRBD1. After removal of 1 base from V and 5 bases from J, the junction contained 10 bases not matched to a gene. The CDR3 covers 16 residues. Germline V gives CDR1 LGHDT, CDR2 YNNKEL (reference sequence). Here the CDR3 DNA reads TGTGCCAGCAGCCAAGGCCCCCCGCAGGGGGGTTATGGCTACACCTTC. Its translation: CASSQGPPQGGYGYTF.

The chain combines TRBV7-2 with TRBJ2-2; 9 bases are a match to TRBD2. This CDR3 is built from 16 residues. The trim removed 6 bases at V and 2 bases at J, leaving 7 bases unmatched. Looked up from germline, CDR1 is SGHTA and CDR2 is FQGNSA. The CDR3 DNA follows: TGTGCCAGCAGATTGACTAGCGGATCAAACACCGGGGAGCTGTTTTTT. Its protein product is CASRLTSGSNTGELFF.

The rearrangement links TRBV5-8 to TRBJ1-1; D is perhaps TRBD1 (5 bases). This CDR3 comprises 15 residues. Germline lookup yields CDR1 SGHTS and CDR2 YDEGEE. Trimming stripped 3 bases from V and 2 bases from J, with 14 bases between. The CDR3 sequence is CASSSDGGFNTEAFF. The CDR3 region has the DNA TGTGCCAGCAGCTCCGACGGGGGTTTTAACACTGAAGCTTTCTTT.